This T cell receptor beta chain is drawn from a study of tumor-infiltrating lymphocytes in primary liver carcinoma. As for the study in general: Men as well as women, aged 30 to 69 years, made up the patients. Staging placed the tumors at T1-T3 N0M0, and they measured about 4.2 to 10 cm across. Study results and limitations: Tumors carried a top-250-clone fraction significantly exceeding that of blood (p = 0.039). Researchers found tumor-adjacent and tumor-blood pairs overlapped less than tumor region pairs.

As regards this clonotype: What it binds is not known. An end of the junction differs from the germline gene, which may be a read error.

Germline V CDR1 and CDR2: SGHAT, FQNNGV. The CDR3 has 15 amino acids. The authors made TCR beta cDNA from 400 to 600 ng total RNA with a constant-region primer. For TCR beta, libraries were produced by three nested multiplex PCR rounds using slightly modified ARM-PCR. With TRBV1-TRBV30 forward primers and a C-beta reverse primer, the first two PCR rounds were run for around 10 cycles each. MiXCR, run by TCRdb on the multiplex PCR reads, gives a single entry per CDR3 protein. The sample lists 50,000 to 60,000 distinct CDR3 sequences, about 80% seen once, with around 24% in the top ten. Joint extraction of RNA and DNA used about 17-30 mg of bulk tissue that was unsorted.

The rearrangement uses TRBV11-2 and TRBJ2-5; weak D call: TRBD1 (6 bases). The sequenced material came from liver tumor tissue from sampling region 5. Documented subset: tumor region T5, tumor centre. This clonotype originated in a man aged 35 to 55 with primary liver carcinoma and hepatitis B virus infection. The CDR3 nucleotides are TGTGCCAGCAGCTTGAACAGGGTTCCCACAGAGACCCAATACTTC. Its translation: CASSLNRVPTETQYF. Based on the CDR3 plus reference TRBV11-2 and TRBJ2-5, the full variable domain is EAGVAQSPRYKIIEKRQSVAFWCNPISGHATLYWYQQILGQGPKLLIQFQNNGVVDDSQLPKDRFSAERLKGVDSTLKIQPAKLEDSAVYLCASSLNRVPTETQYFGPGTRLLVL.